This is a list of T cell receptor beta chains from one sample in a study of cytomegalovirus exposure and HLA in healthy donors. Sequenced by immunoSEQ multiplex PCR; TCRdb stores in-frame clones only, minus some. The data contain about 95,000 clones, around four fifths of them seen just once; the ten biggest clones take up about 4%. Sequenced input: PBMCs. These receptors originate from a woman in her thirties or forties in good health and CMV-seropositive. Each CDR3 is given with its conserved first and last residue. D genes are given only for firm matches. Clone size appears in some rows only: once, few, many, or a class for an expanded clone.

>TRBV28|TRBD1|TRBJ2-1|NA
TGTGCCAGCAGTGGGAAGGGGGCCGATGAGCAGTTCTTC
CASSGKGADEQFF
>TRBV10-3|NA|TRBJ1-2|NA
TGTGCCACCCACACAGGGAGTACGGTTGGCTACACCTTC
CATHTGSTVGYTF
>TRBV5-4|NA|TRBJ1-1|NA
TGTGCCAGCAGTAATACGTTTGTAGGGGACACTGAAGCTTTCTTT
CASSNTFVGDTEAFF
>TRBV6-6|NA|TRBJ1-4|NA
TGTGCCAGCAGCGTACAGGGTTTCGAAAAACTGTTTTTT
CASSVQGFEKLFF
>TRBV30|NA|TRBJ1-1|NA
TGTGCCTGGAGTCCGGGGTTTACCGAAGCTTTCTTT
CAWSPGFTEAFF
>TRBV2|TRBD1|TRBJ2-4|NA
TGTGCCAGCAGTGAAGAGGGAGAAAGGACAGGGGATTACATTCAGTACTTC
CASSEEGERTGDYIQYF
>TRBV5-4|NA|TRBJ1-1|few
TGTGCCAGCAGCTTGAGACAGACTCTTGAAGCTTTCTTT
CASSLRQTLEAFF
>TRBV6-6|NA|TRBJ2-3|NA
TGTGCCAGCAGACCGTCCGGACAAATCTCCACAGATACGCAGTATTTT
CASRPSGQISTDTQYF
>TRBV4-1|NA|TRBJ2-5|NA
TGCGCCAGCAGCCAAGACCCCTCCCCGCCAGGCGTACAAGAGACCCAGTACTTC
CASSQDPSPPGVQETQYF
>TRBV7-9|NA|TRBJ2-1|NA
TGTGCCAGCAGCTTACGCAGCGGCAATGAGCAGTTCTTC
CASSLRSGNEQFF
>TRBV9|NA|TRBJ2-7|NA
TGTGCCAGCAGCGTAGGACTGGGGGGTGTCCACGAGCAGTACTTC
CASSVGLGGVHEQYF
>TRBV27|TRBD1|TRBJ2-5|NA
TGTGCCAGCAGTTCAACAGGGGGCCAAGAGACCCAGTACTTC
CASSSTGGQETQYF
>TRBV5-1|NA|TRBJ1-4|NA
TGCGCCAGCAGCTCCGGGACTCGAGGAGCAACTAATGAAAAACTGTTTTTT
CASSSGTRGATNEKLFF
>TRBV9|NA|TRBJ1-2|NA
TGTGCCAGCAGCGTAGGTGGCGGAGGAAGCGCTAACTATGGCTACACCTTC
CASSVGGGGSANYGYTF
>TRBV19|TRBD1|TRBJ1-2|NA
TGTGCCAGTAGTTCGACAGGGGGCGGGTATGGCTACACCTTC
CASSSTGGGYGYTF
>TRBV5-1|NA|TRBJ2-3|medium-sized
TGCGCCAGCACCAACACAGATACGCAGTATTTT
CASTNTDTQYF
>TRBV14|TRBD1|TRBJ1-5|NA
TGTGCCAGCAGCCCGGATCGACAGGGGGTAAGAAATCAGCCCCAGCATTTT
CASSPDRQGVRNQPQHF
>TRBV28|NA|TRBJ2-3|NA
TGTGCCAGCACCGGGTACAGGGCGCCAGATACGCAGTATTTT
CASTGYRAPDTQYF
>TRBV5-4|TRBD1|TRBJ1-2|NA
TGTGCCAGCAGCTGGCTGGACAGGGGCGACTATGGCTACACCTTC
CASSWLDRGDYGYTF
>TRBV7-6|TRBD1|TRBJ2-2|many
TGTGCCAGCACCGCGGACAGGGGGTACACCGGGGAGCTGTTTTTT
CASTADRGYTGELFF
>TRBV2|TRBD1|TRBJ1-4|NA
TGTGCCAGCAGGAACGGACAGGTACCTAATGAAAAACTGTTTTTT
CASRNGQVPNEKLFF
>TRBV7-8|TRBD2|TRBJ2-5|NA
TGTGCCAGCAGCGTCGGGGCTAGCGGCCCTCAAGAGACCCAGTACTTC
CASSVGASGPQETQYF
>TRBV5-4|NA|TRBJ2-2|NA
TGTGCCAGCAGCTTCGGGGAGAACACCGGGGAGCTGTTTTTT
CASSFGENTGELFF
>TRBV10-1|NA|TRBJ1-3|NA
TGCGCCAGCAGCCCTTCCGCAGCTGGAAACACCATATATTTT
CASSPSAAGNTIYF
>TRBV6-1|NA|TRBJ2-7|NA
TGTGCCAGCAGTGATCTGGCCACGGGGTTCGGCGAGCAGTACTTC
CASSDLATGFGEQYF
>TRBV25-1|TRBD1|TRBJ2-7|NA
TGTGCCAGCAGTGACGAAACAGGGGGCAACTACGAGCAGTACTTC
CASSDETGGNYEQYF
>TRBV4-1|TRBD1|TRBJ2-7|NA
TGCGCCAGCAGCCCGGGCCAACAGACAGGGGTTTCCACCGAGCAGTACTTC
CASSPGQQTGVSTEQYF
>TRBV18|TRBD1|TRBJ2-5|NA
TGTGCCAGCTCACCGGGACAGGCGATCCAAGAGACCCAGTACTTC
CASSPGQAIQETQYF
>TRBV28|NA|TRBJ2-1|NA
TGTGCCAGCAGTCGGTTCGGGGTCTACAATGAGCAGTTCTTC
CASSRFGVYNEQFF
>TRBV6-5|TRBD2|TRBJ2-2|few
TGTGCCAGCAACCCTAGCGGGGATAACACCGGGGAGCTGTTTTTT
CASNPSGDNTGELFF
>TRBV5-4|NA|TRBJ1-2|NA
TGTGCCAGCAGCTTGGCCGTAGGAGGGGCATTTAGGAATGGCTACACCTTC
CASSLAVGGAFRNGYTF
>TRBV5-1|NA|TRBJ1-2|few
TGCGCCAGCAGCCTAGACAGTGACTATGGCTACACCTTC
CASSLDSDYGYTF
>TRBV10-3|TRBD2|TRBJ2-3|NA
TGTGCCATCGGACTAGCGGCAGACCCAGATACGCAGTATTTT
CAIGLAADPDTQYF
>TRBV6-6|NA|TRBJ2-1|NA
TGTGCCAGCAGTTACGGCCCGAATGAGCAGTTCTTC
CASSYGPNEQFF
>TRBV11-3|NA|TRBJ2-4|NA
TGTGCCAGCAGCTTAGCTAAGCAGGGGAAGGACATTCAGTACTTC
CASSLAKQGKDIQYF
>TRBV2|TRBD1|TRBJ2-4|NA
TGTGCCAGCAGTCAACAGGGGAAGAAAAACATTCAGTACTTC
CASSQQGKKNIQYF
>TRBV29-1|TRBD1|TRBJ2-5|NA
TGCAGCGGGCAACTCGGGACAGCCTACCAAGAGACCCAGTACTTC
CSGQLGTAYQETQYF
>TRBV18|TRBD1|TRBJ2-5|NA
TGTGCCAGCTCATACGACAGGGTCCAAGAGACCCAGTACTTC
CASSYDRVQETQYF
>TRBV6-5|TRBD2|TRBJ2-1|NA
TGTGCCAGCAGTTACTCAGGGACTAGCTACAATGAGCAGTTCTTC
CASSYSGTSYNEQFF
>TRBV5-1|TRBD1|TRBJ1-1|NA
TGCGCCAGCAACCAGGGGGAAATGGGCACTGAAGCTTTCTTT
CASNQGEMGTEAFF
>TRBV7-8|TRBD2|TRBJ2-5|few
TGTGCCAGCAGCGGACCTCTAGCGGGAGTCCAAGAGACCCAGTACTTC
CASSGPLAGVQETQYF
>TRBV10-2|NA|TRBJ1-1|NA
TGCGCCAGCAGTTTACAGGAGAACACTGAAGCTTTCTTT
CASSLQENTEAFF
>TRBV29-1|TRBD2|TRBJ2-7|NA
TGCAGCGTTAGCGGGAGTAACGGCGAGCAGTACTTC
CSVSGSNGEQYF
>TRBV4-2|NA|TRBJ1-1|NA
TGTGCCAGCAGCCAAGTTTTAATAATGAACACTGAAGCTTTCTTT
CASSQVLIMNTEAFF
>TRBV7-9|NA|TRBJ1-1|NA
TGTGCCAGCAGCTTAGATGCCAGGGGACGGACTGAAGCTTTCTTT
CASSLDARGRTEAFF
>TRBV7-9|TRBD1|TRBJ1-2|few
TGTGCCAGCAGCCCGCAAGGGACAGGGGGTGGCGGCTACACCTTC
CASSPQGTGGGGYTF
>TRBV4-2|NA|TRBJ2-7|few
TGTGCCAGCAGCCAAGTAATTCTAAAACAGGGCCAAAGCGAGCAGTACTTC
CASSQVILKQGQSEQYF
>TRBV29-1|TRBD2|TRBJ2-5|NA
TGCAGCGTTGGGGGGGGTCCCAGAGAGACCCAGTACTTC
CSVGGGPRETQYF
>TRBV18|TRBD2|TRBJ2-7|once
TGTGCCAGCTCACCGGCCGGCGGGAGTGAGTACGAGCAGTACTTC
CASSPAGGSEYEQYF
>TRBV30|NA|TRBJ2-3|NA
TGTGCCTGGAGTGTATCCCGGGTCCAGGGTACGCAGTATTTT
CAWSVSRVQGTQYF
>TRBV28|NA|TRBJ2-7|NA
TGTGCCAGCCGCCGGGACTTAACGAGTGAGCAGTACTTC
CASRRDLTSEQYF
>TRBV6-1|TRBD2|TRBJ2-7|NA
TGTGCCAGCAGTGCGAGACTAGCGGGAAGCTACGAGCAGTACTTC
CASSARLAGSYEQYF
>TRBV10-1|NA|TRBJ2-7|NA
TGCGCCAGCAGAGAAACCGGAACTAAGCAGTACTTC
CASRETGTKQYF
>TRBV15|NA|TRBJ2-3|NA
TGTGCCACCAGGGGGAGGCTCTTTAGCACAGATACGCAGTATTTT
CATRGRLFSTDTQYF
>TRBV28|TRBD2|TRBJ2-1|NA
TGTGCCAGCAGTTTATCCCTAGCGGAGAGCTCCTACAATGAGCAGTTCTTC
CASSLSLAESSYNEQFF